What follows is one T cell receptor beta chain and its context. These data belong to a study of long-term antiretroviral therapy in people with HIV. Assay version v3.0 of immunoSEQ was used, and it was run at survey level. TCRdb's table, derived via immunoSEQ multiplex PCR, lists solely in-frame clones and lacks some. The profile covers around 40,000 clones, with 70% to 90% appearing a single time and roughly a tenth taken by the ten largest. The specimen was unsorted PBMCs, collected 2.2 years after starting antiretroviral therapy. The receptor's source is a man aged 18 to 30 with HIV.

DNA for the CDR3: TGTGCCCGGCAGGGGTATGAGACCCAGTACTTC. This sequence encodes CARQGYETQYF. The rearrangement joins TRBV30 to TRBJ2-5; a possible D gene is TRBD1 (6 bases). This CDR3 comprises 11 residues. Germline assignment: CDR1 GTSNPN and CDR2 SVGIG (reference sequence). Trimming removed 8 bases from V and 5 bases from J, with 12 bases in between.